This paragraph reports one T cell receptor (beta chain). Its antigen is not identified. The data derive from a study of Ad26.COV2.S vaccination and SARS-CoV-2 variants. Study-level results: Vaccinees showed greater spike-specific TCR breadth than placebo recipients. Estimates derived from TCR breadth and depth analyses may have underestimated total T cell responses.

Here immunoSEQ multiplex PCR was the method, and the copy in TCRdb shows in-frame clones only, minus some. The repertoire holds about 180,000 clones, with approximately 88% as singletons. Germline V CDR1 and CDR2: SGHVS, FQNEAQ. V was cut by 5 bases and J by 7 bases, with 14 bases left in between. This CDR3 contains 13 residues. Sample: peripheral blood, taken after recovery from COVID-19. This chain connects TRBV7-8 to TRBJ1-1, with D unclear. This clonotype was sampled from a human donor who had recovered from COVID-19. The CDR3 here is CASSRDTRIEAFF. In DNA form, the CDR3 reads TGTGCCAGCAGCCGAGATACTCGGATTGAAGCTTTCTTT.